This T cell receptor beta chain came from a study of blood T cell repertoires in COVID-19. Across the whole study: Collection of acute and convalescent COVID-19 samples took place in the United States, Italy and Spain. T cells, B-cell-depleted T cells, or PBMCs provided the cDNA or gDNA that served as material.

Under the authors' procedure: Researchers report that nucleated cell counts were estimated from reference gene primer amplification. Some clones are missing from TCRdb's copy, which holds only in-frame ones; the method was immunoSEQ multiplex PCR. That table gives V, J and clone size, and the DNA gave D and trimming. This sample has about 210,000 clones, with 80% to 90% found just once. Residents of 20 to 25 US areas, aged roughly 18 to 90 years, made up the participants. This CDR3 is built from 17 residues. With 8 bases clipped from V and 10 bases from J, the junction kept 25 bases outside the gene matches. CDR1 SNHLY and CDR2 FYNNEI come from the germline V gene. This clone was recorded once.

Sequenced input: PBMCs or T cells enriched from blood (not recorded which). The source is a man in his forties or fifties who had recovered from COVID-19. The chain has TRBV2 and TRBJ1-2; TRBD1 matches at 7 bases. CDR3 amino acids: CASRRTWQGDRRLVYTF. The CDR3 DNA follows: TGTGCCAGCCGAAGAACGTGGCAGGGGGACCGTCGGTTGGTCTACACCTTC.